A single TCR beta chain is shown here with its context. This clonotype was picked up many times. Its antigen is still unknown. No base quality information exists; no much larger clone differs at one position. Six healthy women forming three monozygous twin pairs were used as donors. All three twin pairs had been raised together and were thought likely to have encountered the same vaccines and infectious agents. RNA was isolated from peripheral blood mononuclear cells and used to prepare TCR cDNA libraries. From its cysteine to its phenylalanine, the CDR3 spans 14 amino acids. Only CDR3 DNA is held: 42 bases, read in frame from base 1. The germline V gene encodes CDR1 SGHTA and CDR2 FQGNSA. Relative to germline, V is 5 bases shorter and J is 0 bases shorter, with 10 bases between their ends. The receptor library was made with 5' RACE. Data came from an Illumina Genome Analyzer IIx. To prepare the RNA-based TCR cDNA libraries, a previously described protocol was followed, with several modifications. To prevent cross-contamination, barcodes specific to each sample were added to both ends of every TCR cDNA library during cDNA synthesis and amplification. In the paper's pipeline: Between about 90,000 and nearly 500,000 clonotypes were identified per individual, with roughly 2.2 to 3.6 million CDR3-containing reads per library. Reads with improper barcode index combinations were discarded, and clonesets were then built for each library with the MiTCR software. MiTCR filtered or rescued low-quality reads and corrected PCR and sequencing errors when assembling CDR3 clonotypes. Artificial out-of-frame clonotypes were removed by being mapped to in-frame sequences, with one indel in the CDR3 allowed. Similarity in V and J gene usage between donors was calculated as the Jensen-Shannon divergence divided by the mean entropy. The raw public reads went through TCRdb reprocessing: fastp at Q25, MiXCR clone calling, in-frame beta chains kept. Rows are combined by CDR3 protein, so each entry shows the most common genes and DNA. The V and J calls follow TCRdb's processing rather than the paper's. Here the sample has hundreds of thousands of distinct CDR3 sequences; roughly 27% occur a single time. More than 5.5% of the sample lies in the top ten.

The sample belongs to a study of identical twins' blood T cells (dated by TCRdb to the early 2010s). General notes on the study: About 48 million Illumina reads were obtained across 12 libraries, of which six were alpha-chain libraries and six were beta-chain libraries. To assess how genetics influences repertoire formation, the study used next-generation sequencing to compare the TCR alpha and beta chain repertoires of three pairs of monozygous twins. The research as a whole found: Among the most abundant TCRbeta clonotypes, each donor shared more CDR3 sequences with her twin than with unrelated donors. The count of CDR3 clonotypes shared by two donors depended mainly on the product of the two donors' cloneset sizes, and twins did not clearly depart from this trend. Independent studies were stated to be required to validate the proposed role of the TCRalpha J segment in MHC recognition during thymic selection. Twin pairs were reported to be markedly more alike in V gene usage than unrelated donors were, even when looking at non-selected out-of-frame TCRbeta clonotypes. Because the twins were reared together, environmental influences could not be ruled out as the explanation for twin similarity.

The TCR sequence derives from a woman aged 18-49 years in good health. Material: PBMCs. The chain employs TRBV7-2 and TRBJ1-2; the D gene identity is not certain. The DNA sequence is TGTGCCAGCAGCCGGATGAGTCCTAACTATGGCTACACCTTC. Translated, this gives CASSRMSPNYGYTF.